In its sample, the clone carrying this T cell receptor beta chain was seen once. The antigen remains undetermined. The data derive from a study of tumor-infiltrating lymphocytes in primary liver carcinoma. Study-level findings and limits: Reduced overlap was seen in tumor-adjacent and tumor-blood pairs versus tumor region pairs.

The tissue used was unsorted bulk material of about 19-33 mg. RNA and DNA were co-extracted from it with the AllPrep DNA/RNA mini kit. Five separate regions per tumor were sampled. Constant-region priming of approximately 500 ng total RNA yielded TCR beta cDNA. Slightly modified ARM-PCR served as the procedure for the TCR beta libraries. These libraries came from three rounds of nested multiplex PCR. Investigators reported that the first two PCR rounds, at approximately 11 cycles each, used TRBV1-TRBV30 forward primers with a C-beta reverse primer. TCRdb itself ran the multiplex PCR reads through MiXCR, one entry per CDR3 protein. In the table there are over 40,000 distinct CDR3 sequences, 65% to 85% of which are singletons. CDR3 length: 14 amino acids. V was shortened by 1 base and J by 5 bases, with 10 bases between the two germline ends. Per the germline V gene, CDR1 is SGHRS and CDR2 is YFSETQ.

The chain combines TRBV5-1 with TRBJ1-3; a possible D gene is TRBD1 (5 bases). The clonotype comes from a man aged 35 to 55 with primary liver carcinoma and hepatitis B virus infection. The sample consisted of liver tumor tissue from sampling region 5. Subset denoted: tumor region T5, tumor centre. The CDR3 DNA follows: TGCGCCAGCAGCTTGACAGGTTCAAGAAACACCATATATTTT. Translation: CASSLTGSRNTIYF.